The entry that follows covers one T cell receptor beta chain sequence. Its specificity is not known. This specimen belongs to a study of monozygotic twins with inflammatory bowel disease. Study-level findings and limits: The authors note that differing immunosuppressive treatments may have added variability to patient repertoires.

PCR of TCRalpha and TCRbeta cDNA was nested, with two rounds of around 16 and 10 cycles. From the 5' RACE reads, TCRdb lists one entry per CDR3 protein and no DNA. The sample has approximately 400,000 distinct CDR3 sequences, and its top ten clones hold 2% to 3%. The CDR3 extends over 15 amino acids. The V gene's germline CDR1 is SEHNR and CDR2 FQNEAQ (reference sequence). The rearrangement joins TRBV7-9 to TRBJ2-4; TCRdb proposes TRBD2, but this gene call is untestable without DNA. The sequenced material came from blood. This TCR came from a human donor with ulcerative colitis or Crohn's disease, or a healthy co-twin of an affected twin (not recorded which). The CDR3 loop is CASSLGAVTVHIQYF.